The 8 T cell receptor beta chains below were found in one sample sequenced in a study of T cells expressing NK-cell markers. TCRdb re-called the 5' RACE reads and shows each CDR3 protein once, DNA omitted. The sample yields roughly 150,000 distinct CDR3 sequences, of which the top ten take up roughly 18%. The source material was blood T cells: a sorted CD56 or NKG2C T cell subset, CD4+ or CD8+ T cells, or bulk PBMC T cells (not recorded which). These receptor sequences come from a woman between 18 and 69 years old in good health.

CDR3 residues: CAWSVLATYEQYF. J is TRBJ2-7 and V is TRBV30; the D gene TCRdb calls, TRBD2, cannot be checked with no DNA. Looked up from germline, CDR1 is GTSNPN and CDR2 is SVGIG (reference sequence). This CDR3 spans 13 amino acids.

The rearrangement joins TRBV10-3 to TRBJ1-3. This CDR3 is built from 16 residues. CDR1 is ENHRY, CDR2 SYGVKD, per germline. The CDR3 reads CAISRSKAVSGNTIYF.

The chain is built from TRBV29-1 and TRBJ1-2; TCRdb's D gene call, TRBD1, goes unchecked for lack of DNA. The CDR3 is made up of 16 amino acids. Germline V gene sequence: CDR1 SQVTM, CDR2 ANQGSEA. CDR3: CSVEVSSRGSDDGYTF.

V and J are TRBV28 and TRBJ2-7; as DNA is missing, the TRBD2 call by TCRdb cannot be tested. Germline V lookup: CDR1 MDHEN, CDR2 SYDVKM. The CDR3 extends over 18 amino acids. CDR3: CASTPPPGTSGRIYEQYF.

The chain uses TRBV20-1 and TRBJ2-7; lacking DNA, the TRBD1 call made by TCRdb goes unchecked. Germline assignment: CDR1 DFQATT and CDR2 SNEGSKA (reference sequence). The CDR3 is 11 residues long. The CDR3 sequence is CSARAGFEQYF.

The chain has TRBV2 and TRBJ2-5; TCRdb calls TRBD2, which cannot be checked without DNA. The CDR3 sequence is 15 residues long. Germline CDR1 reads SNHLY; CDR2 reads FYNNEI. The CDR3 is CASTPTSGILGTQFF.

V gene TRBV12-3 or TRBV12-4 combines with J gene TRBJ2-1; TCRdb reports TRBD2, a call that lacks DNA to check it against. The CDR3 length is 15 residues. CDR3 amino acids: CASRQTSGGGNEQFF.

The CDR3 loop reads CASSLGIRDRGGYGYTF. The chain links TRBV12-3 or TRBV12-4 to TRBJ1-2; TCRdb names TRBD1, which stays unverified in the absence of DNA. This CDR3 spans 17 amino acids.